This T cell receptor beta chain was captured by sequencing in a study of blood T cell dynamics during melanoma immunotherapy. Germline V lookup: CDR1 SGDLS, CDR2 YYNGEE. The V and J ends lost 3 bases and 4 bases respectively, with 20 bases between them. The CDR3 loop spans 16 amino acids. Profiling relied on immunoSEQ multiplex PCR, and the TCRdb table lists in-frame clones only, not all of them. The repertoire has 15,000 to 20,000 clones, about 95% of them found once; the top ten carry 0.21%. The time point denotes: week 3, after first cycle of checkpoint inhibitor. One draw preceded checkpoint blockade; another followed its first cycle at week 3. Apart from a couple of fast progressors, RECIST 1.1 response was judged 12 weeks post-infusion. Patients with prior systemic cancer treatment, concomitant immunosuppressants, or other active malignancies were excluded. With respect to this clone: Its target is not known.

Regarding the study as a whole: Cell-free DNA CDR3 sequences most resembled the immune-effector CD8+ subset, which was also most clonal.

V is TRBV9 and J is TRBJ2-7, with D possibly TRBD2 on 7 matching bases. Specimen: effector memory CD8+ T cells from blood, collected from a patient treated with checkpoint blockade. The clonotype comes from a human donor with melanoma. Here the CDR3 reads CASSGGGGAGNYEQYF. CDR3 bases: TGTGCCAGCAGCGGCGGGGGCGGGGCGGGGAATTACGAGCAGTACTTC.